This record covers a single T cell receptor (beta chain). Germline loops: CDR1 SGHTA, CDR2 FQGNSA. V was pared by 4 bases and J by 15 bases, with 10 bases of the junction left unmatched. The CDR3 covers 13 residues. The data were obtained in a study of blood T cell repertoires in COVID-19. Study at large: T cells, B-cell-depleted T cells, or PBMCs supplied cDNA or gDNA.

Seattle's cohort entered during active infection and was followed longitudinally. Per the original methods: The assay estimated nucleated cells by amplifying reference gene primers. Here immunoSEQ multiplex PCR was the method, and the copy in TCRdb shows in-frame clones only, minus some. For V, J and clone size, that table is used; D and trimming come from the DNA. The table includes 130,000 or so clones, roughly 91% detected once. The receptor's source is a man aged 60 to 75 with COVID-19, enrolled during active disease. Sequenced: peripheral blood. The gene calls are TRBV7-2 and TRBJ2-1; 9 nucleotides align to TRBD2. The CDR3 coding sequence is TGTGCCAGCAGCTCCCCCAAGCGGGGGGACCCGTTCTTC. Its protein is CASSSPKRGDPFF.